The entry below gives a single T cell receptor beta chain sequence along with its context. Its specificity is not known. This CDR3 contains 15 residues. Germline-derived CDR1 and CDR2 are KGHSH and LQKENI. Trimming cost V 2 bases and J 0 bases, with 8 bases left between them. The data derive from a study of T-cell memory formation after mild COVID-19. A single record per CDR3 protein comes from TCRdb applying MiXCR to the 5' RACE reads. The table records 250,000 to 400,000 distinct CDR3 sequences, over 11% of them present only once. Study-wide results and caveats: The second-wave clones peaking on day 37 were not confirmed as SARS-CoV-2-specific.

The clonotype was recovered from a man between 18 and 29 years old who had mild COVID-19 (a few samples of this study predate the infection). Cell type and time point are not known. The material sequenced was PBMCs or a T cell subset sorted from them (not recorded which). V and J are TRBV18 and TRBJ1-3, with D tentatively TRBD1 (5 bases). The CDR3 is CASSPMDISGNTIYF. In nucleotides, the CDR3 is TGTGCCAGCTCACCAATGGACATCTCTGGAAACACCATATATTTT.